The entry that follows covers one T cell receptor beta chain sequence. Its antigen is not identified. This sample was included in a study of blood T cells in healthy people across ages. Overall study context: Per every two T cells, about one barcoded beta molecule was captured by template switching. Whole-study results and caveats: Significant beta diversity loss was already apparent by age approximately 36, declining roughly linearly.

Using a J-beta primer mix together with a sample-barcoded 5' primer, a second PCR was run for roughly 6 to 12 cycles. Paired-end reads containing CDR3 totaled no fewer than 3 million for each sample. MiXCR, run by TCRdb on the 5' RACE reads, gives a single entry per CDR3 protein. The sample gives 600,000 or so distinct CDR3 sequences, about 45% of which show up once; approximately 25% is in the top ten. The sequenced sample consisted of blood. The clonotype originates from a man older than 75 in good health.

The CDR3 is CASSPWLAGAYEQYF. The CDR3 nucleotides are TGTGCCAGCAGCCCCTGGCTAGCGGGTGCCTACGAGCAGTACTTC. J is TRBJ2-7 and V is TRBV27, with 8 positions matching TRBD2. Germline V gene data show CDR1 as MNHEY and CDR2 as SMNVEV (reference sequence). This CDR3 is 15 amino acids long. With V trimmed by 6 bases and J by 2 bases, 9 bases remained unmatched.